Shown below are 27 T cell receptor beta chains from a single sample sequenced in a study of a mutant IDH1 vaccine in newly diagnosed glioma. The sample's time point: week 5, during vaccination. Doses consisted of 300 ug of mutant IDH1 20-mer peptide each, paired with topical imiquimod. Generated by immunoSEQ multiplex PCR, the TCRdb table keeps only in-frame clones and is missing some. The table records 60,000 or so clones, approximately 90% of them present only once. No antigen has been assigned to these receptors. This specimen consisted of PBMCs, obtained from a glioma patient whose treatment included an IDH1 peptide vaccine. Source of these receptors: a middle-aged woman with glioma.

This chain uses TRBV5-8 with TRBJ2-7; 13 nucleotides align to TRBD2. In germline, CDR1 is SGHTS, CDR2 YDEGEE. The CDR3 consists of 17 residues. V was clipped by 0 bases and J by 2 bases; unmatched bases: 5. The CDR3 sequence is CASSLGTSGGIAYEQYF. In DNA, the CDR3 is TGTGCCAGCAGCTTGGGGACTAGCGGGGGCATCGCCTACGAGCAGTACTTC.

This clone was recorded a few times. The chain combines TRBV6-1 with TRBJ1-1, with 7 bases identical to TRBD1. Trimming at V came to 7 bases and at J to 4 bases, leaving 9 bases not matched to a gene. In germline, CDR1 is MNHNS, CDR2 SASEGT. This CDR3 has 14 amino acids. The CDR3 reads CASTRLDRVTEAFF. CDR3 DNA sequence: TGTGCCAGCACTCGATTAGACAGGGTCACTGAAGCTTTCTTT.

The chain links TRBV14 to TRBJ1-1; D gene ambiguous. Trimming shortened V by 1 base and J by 0 bases, and 9 bases separated the two germline ends. The CDR3 loop spans 15 amino acids. Germline V gene sequence: CDR1 SGHDN, CDR2 FVKESK. The CDR3 loop reads CASSQVQQLNTEAFF. The CDR3 bases are TGTGCCAGCAGCCAAGTCCAACAGTTGAACACTGAAGCTTTCTTT.

Concerning this clone itself: Mismatch with germline at one junction end may stem from a read error. The V call is TRBV6-6, the J call TRBJ1-6; D is unclear. Germline lookup yields CDR1 MNHNY and CDR2 SVGAGI (reference sequence). The CDR3 is 15 amino acids. As DNA, the CDR3 is TGTGCCAGCAGTGACTCTAGCTCCTATAATTCACCCCTCCACTTT. This translates into CASSDSSSYNSPLHF.

The CDR3 loop is CASSSNREVSNQPQHF. The CDR3 nucleotides read TGTGCCAGCAGTTCCAACAGGGAGGTGAGCAATCAGCCCCAGCATTTT. The rearrangement joins TRBV27 to TRBJ1-5; tentative D call: TRBD1 (6 bases). The CDR3 contains 16 residues. Germline-derived CDR1 and CDR2 are MNHEY and SMNVEV (reference sequence). With 4 bases removed from V and 1 base from J, the gap between germline ends came to 14 bases.

The chain links TRBV7-9 to TRBJ2-7; TRBD1 aligns across 7 bases. Germline CDR1 is SEHNR and CDR2 is FQNEAQ (reference sequence). J was trimmed by 6 bases and V by 2 bases; bases with no gene match: 4. The CDR3 is 13 residues long. Here the CDR3 DNA reads TGTGCCAGCAGCTTAACAGGGGTTTCCGAGCAGTACTTC. This gives the protein CASSLTGVSEQYF. The variable domain in full, completed from reference TRBV7-9 and TRBJ2-7, reads DTGVSQNPRHKITKRGQNVTFRCDPISEHNRLYWYRQTLGQGPEFLTYFQNEAQLEKSRLLSDRFSAERPKGSFSTLEIQRTEQGDSAMYLCASSLTGVSEQYFGPGTRLTVT.

This chain uses TRBV30 with TRBJ2-1, with 7 bases identical to TRBD2. V lost 4 bases to trimming and J lost 9 bases; unmatched junction nucleotides: 12. CDR3 length: 14 amino acids. The germline gives CDR1 GTSNPN, CDR2 SVGIG (reference sequence). CDR3 sequence (DNA): TGTGCCTGGACATCGACTAGCTCAGCGTCTGAGCAGTTCTTC. Protein product: CAWTSTSSASEQFF.

The V gene is TRBV12-5, the J gene TRBJ1-5; possibly TRBD1 for D (6 bases). In germline, CDR1 is LGHNT, CDR2 FRNRAP. V lost 0 bases to trimming and J lost 3 bases, with 21 bases between them. This CDR3 comprises 19 residues. The CDR3 DNA reads TGTGCTAGTGGTTTGGTAGCCAGGGGACTGAGAAGATACAATCAGCCCCAGCATTTT. Translating gives CASGLVARGLRRYNQPQHF.

The chain employs TRBV5-4 and TRBJ1-5; D gene uncertain. Germline CDR1 and CDR2: SGHNT and YYREEE (reference sequence). The V end lost 1 base, the J end lost 7 bases, and 6 bases lay between the germline ends. The CDR3 consists of 12 residues. Here the CDR3 reads CASSLWGQPQHF. The CDR3 nucleotides are TGTGCCAGCAGCTTGTGGGGACAGCCCCAGCATTTT.

This clone is a singleton in its sample. The rearrangement joins TRBV10-2 to TRBJ1-5, with 8 bases matching TRBD1. This CDR3 has 21 amino acids. Germline-derived CDR1 and CDR2 are WSHSY and SAAADI. J was trimmed by 3 bases and V by 0 bases; bases with no gene match: 19. The CDR3 nucleotides are TGCGCCAGCAGTGAGTCCGGGCGGTGGACAGGGAGGAATAATATCAATCAGCCCCAGCATTTT. This sequence encodes CASSESGRWTGRNNINQPQHF.

This sequence joins TRBV2 and TRBJ2-5; D tentatively fits TRBD1 or TRBD2 (6 bases each). The CDR3 extends over 16 amino acids. The germline CDR1 and CDR2 sequences are SNHLY and FYNNEI. Trimming removed 4 bases from V and 1 base from J, with 16 bases in between. The CDR3 nucleotides are TGTGCCAGCAGTGTGGGTTTCGGGGGCCGCCAAGAGACCCAGTACTTC. Its translation is CASSVGFGGRQETQYF.

This clone was seen more than once but under ten times. The V call is TRBV5-1, the J call TRBJ2-3; the D gene is possibly TRBD1 (5 bases). Per the germline V gene, CDR1 is SGHRS and CDR2 is YFSETQ. The CDR3 covers 14 residues. Trimming removed 4 bases from V and 2 bases from J, with 11 bases in between. DNA of the CDR3: TGCGCCAGCAGCCTATTGGGGCACACAGATACGCAGTATTTT. Translating gives CASSLLGHTDTQYF.

The V and J genes are TRBV6-1 and TRBJ1-2; 8 bases are a match to TRBD1. Germline V lookup: CDR1 MNHNS, CDR2 SASEGT. This CDR3 has 15 amino acids. With V trimmed by 3 bases and J by 1 base, 4 bases remained unmatched. The CDR3, as DNA: TGTGCCAGCAGTGAGGACAGGGTTGGTAACTATGGCTACACCTTC. This codes for CASSEDRVGNYGYTF.

CDR3: CASGRGSPYNEQFF. The DNA for the CDR3 is TGCGCCAGCGGGAGGGGGAGCCCCTACAATGAGCAGTTCTTC. V usage is TRBV5-1 and J usage is TRBJ2-1; the D gene is possibly TRBD2 (7 bases). The CDR3 totals 14 residues. Trimming stripped 7 bases from V and 2 bases from J, with 13 bases between. From germline, CDR1 is SGHRS and CDR2 YFSETQ.

The CDR3 DNA is TGCGCCAGCAGCATGGGGGCCGCTGAAGCTTTCTTT. Translating gives CASSMGAAEAFF. The V gene is TRBV5-1, the J gene TRBJ1-1, with D perhaps matching TRBD1 (6 bases). The V gene's germline CDR1 is SGHRS and CDR2 YFSETQ. V was clipped by 4 bases and J by 6 bases, with 10 bases between them. This CDR3 is 12 amino acids long.

The chain is built from TRBV13 and TRBJ2-2; 7 bases line up with TRBD1. Trimming cost V 5 bases and J 5 bases; bases outside gene matches: 11. Germline CDR1 is PRHDT and CDR2 is FYEKMQ (reference sequence). CDR3 length: 16 amino acids. The CDR3 sequence is CASSPRQGRTTGELFF. The DNA of the CDR3 is TGTGCCAGCAGCCCTCGACAGGGACGAACAACCGGGGAGCTGTTTTTT.

This clone was picked up one time. The chain has TRBV30 and TRBJ2-2; perhaps TRBD1 as D (6 bases). Deletions cut 5 bases from V and 6 bases from J, with 10 bases between. The germline CDR1 and CDR2 sequences are GTSNPN and SVGIG (reference sequence). The CDR3 covers 12 residues. The CDR3 DNA sequence: TGTGCCTGGGGAGACAGGCCCGGGGAGCTGTTTTTT. Translating it yields CAWGDRPGELFF.

The J gene is TRBJ2-4, the V gene TRBV19, with 10 bases lining up with TRBD1. Unmatched junction bases numbered 0, after V lost 1 base and J lost 6 bases. The V gene's germline CDR1 is LNHDA and CDR2 SQIVND (reference sequence). CDR3 length equals 14 residues. CDR3 nucleotide sequence: TGTGCCAGTAGTATAGGGACAGGGGGAAACATTCAGTACTTC. Translated: CASSIGTGGNIQYF.

The genes are TRBV4-2 and TRBJ2-1; D not resolved. The CDR3 has 17 amino acids. Germline loops: CDR1 LGHNA, CDR2 YNFKEQ. Trimming pared 2 bases from V and 0 bases from J, leaving 14 bases between. The CDR3 loop reads CASSQSLSQSSYNEQFF. CDR3 DNA sequence: TGTGCCAGCAGCCAATCCCTCAGCCAGAGCTCCTACAATGAGCAGTTCTTC.

This chain links TRBV19 with TRBJ2-1; D not resolved. Trimming left V 4 bases short and J 1 base short, with 11 bases between. This CDR3 contains 15 residues. From germline, CDR1 is LNHDA and CDR2 SQIVND (reference sequence). Written as DNA, the CDR3 is TGTGCCAGTAGTAAAGGGCAGCTTTCCTACAATGAGCAGTTCTTC. It yields the protein CASSKGQLSYNEQFF.

This chain uses TRBV19 with TRBJ2-6; unclear D gene. Per the germline V gene, CDR1 is LNHDA and CDR2 is SQIVND (reference sequence). Trimming stripped 1 base from V and 0 bases from J, with 7 bases between. The CDR3 covers 16 residues. The DNA for the CDR3 is TGTGCCAGTAGTATAGCCAGGAGCTCTGGGGCCAACGTCCTGACTTTC. Amino acid sequence: CASSIARSSGANVLTF.

V usage is TRBV10-1 and J usage is TRBJ2-7, with 10 bases that match TRBD1. The CDR3 spans 15 residues. The J segment lost 4 bases and the V segment lost 9 bases, leaving 12 bases of the junction unmatched. Germline-derived CDR1 and CDR2 are WNHNN and SYGVQD (reference sequence). The CDR3 DNA sequence: TGCGCCAGGAATCCGGGACAGGGGTGGAGGTACGAGCAGTACTTC. Amino acid sequence: CARNPGQGWRYEQYF.

The J gene is TRBJ1-1, the V gene TRBV6-6, with D perhaps matching TRBD1 (6 bases). The CDR3 is made up of 14 amino acids. Deletions cut 7 bases from V and 2 bases from J, with 14 bases between. Germline values: CDR1 MNHNY, CDR2 SVGAGI (reference sequence). The CDR3 is CASTYSGANTEAFF. The CDR3 nucleotides are TGTGCCAGCACCTACTCAGGGGCTAACACTGAAGCTTTCTTT.

The V and J genes are TRBV5-1 and TRBJ1-4; 7 positions match TRBD1. V was pared by 4 bases and J by 3 bases, with 6 bases of the junction left unmatched. Germline V gene data show CDR1 as SGHRS and CDR2 as YFSETQ. This CDR3 spans 15 amino acids. The CDR3 spells CASSKTGTANEKLFF. Here the CDR3 DNA reads TGCGCCAGCAGCAAAACCGGGACAGCTAATGAAAAACTGTTTTTT.

The CDR3 here is CASSLGDRERLNYGYTF. CDR3 coding DNA: TGCGCCAGCAGCTTGGGGGACAGGGAGCGACTTAACTATGGCTACACCTTC. This chain links TRBV5-1 with TRBJ1-2; 9 bases line up with TRBD1. The V gene's germline CDR1 is SGHRS and CDR2 YFSETQ. V shed 0 bases, J shed 1 base, and the junction held 7 bases outside the gene matches. The CDR3 covers 17 residues.

The rearrangement joins TRBV4-2 to TRBJ2-1; 12 bases match TRBD2. From germline, CDR1 is LGHNA and CDR2 YNFKEQ. With V trimmed by 0 bases and J by 0 bases, 6 bases remained unmatched. CDR3 length: 19 residues. CDR3: CASSQEGLAGSSSYNEQFF. CDR3 in DNA: TGTGCCAGCAGCCAAGAGGGACTAGCGGGTTCAAGCTCCTACAATGAGCAGTTCTTC.

The chain joins TRBV6-4 to TRBJ1-1; the match to TRBD1 covers 7 bases. V lost 6 bases to trimming and J lost 0 bases; unmatched junction nucleotides: 4. Germline lookup yields CDR1 MRHNA and CDR2 SNTAGT. The length of the CDR3 is 14 residues. This chain's CDR3 is CASRKGQMNTEAFF. The DNA of the CDR3 is TGTGCCAGCAGGAAGGGACAGATGAACACTGAAGCTTTCTTT.